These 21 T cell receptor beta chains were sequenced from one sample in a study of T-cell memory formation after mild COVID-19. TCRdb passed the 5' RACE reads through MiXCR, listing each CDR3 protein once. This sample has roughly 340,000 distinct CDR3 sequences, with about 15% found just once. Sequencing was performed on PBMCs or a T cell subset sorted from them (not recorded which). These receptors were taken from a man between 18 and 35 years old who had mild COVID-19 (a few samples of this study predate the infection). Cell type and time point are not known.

In DNA, the CDR3 is TGTGCCAGCAGCCTTACAGGGAAATATAGCAATCAGCCCCAGCATTTT. Protein product: CASSLTGKYSNQPQHF. The chain uses TRBV7-8 and TRBJ1-5; tentative D call: TRBD1 (6 bases). The CDR3 totals 16 residues. Germline V CDR1 and CDR2: SGHVS, FQNEAQ. The germline V and J ends were trimmed by 5 bases and 0 bases, with 14 bases remaining between them.

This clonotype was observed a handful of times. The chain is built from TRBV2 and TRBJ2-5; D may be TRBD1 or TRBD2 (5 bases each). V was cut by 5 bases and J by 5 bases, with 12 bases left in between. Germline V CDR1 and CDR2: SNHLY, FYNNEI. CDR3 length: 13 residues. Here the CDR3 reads CASSPGRRETQYF. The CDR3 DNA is TGTGCCAGCAGTCCGGGGCGGCGGGAGACCCAGTACTTC.

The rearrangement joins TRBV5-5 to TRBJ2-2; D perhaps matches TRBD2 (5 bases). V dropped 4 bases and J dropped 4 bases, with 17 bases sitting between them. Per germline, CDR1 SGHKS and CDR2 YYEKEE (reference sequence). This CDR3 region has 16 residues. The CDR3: CASSPWGSAATGELFF. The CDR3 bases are TGTGCCAGCAGCCCCTGGGGTAGCGCTGCCACCGGGGAGCTGTTTTTT.

CDR3 sequence reads: CASSWGDSPGREQFF. The CDR3 nucleotides are TGCGCCAGCAGCTGGGGGGACTCCCCCGGGCGTGAGCAGTTCTTC. The genes are TRBV5-1 and TRBJ2-1; possible D gene TRBD2, 6 bases. Germline CDR1 is SGHRS and CDR2 is YFSETQ. V gave up 3 bases and J gave up 9 bases, with 19 bases separating them. The CDR3 spans 15 residues.

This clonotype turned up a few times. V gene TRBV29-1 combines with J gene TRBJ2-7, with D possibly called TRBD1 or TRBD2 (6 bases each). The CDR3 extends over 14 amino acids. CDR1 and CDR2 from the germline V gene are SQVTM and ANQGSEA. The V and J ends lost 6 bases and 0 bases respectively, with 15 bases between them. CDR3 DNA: TGCAGCGTCTATGGTGGGGGGCGCTCCTACGAGCAGTACTTC. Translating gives CSVYGGGRSYEQYF.

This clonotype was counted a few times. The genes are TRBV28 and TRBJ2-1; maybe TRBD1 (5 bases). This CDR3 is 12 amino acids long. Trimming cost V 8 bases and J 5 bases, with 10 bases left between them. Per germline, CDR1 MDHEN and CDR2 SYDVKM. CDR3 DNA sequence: TGTGCCAGCGGGTACAGGAACAATGAGCAGTTCTTC. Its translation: CASGYRNNEQFF.

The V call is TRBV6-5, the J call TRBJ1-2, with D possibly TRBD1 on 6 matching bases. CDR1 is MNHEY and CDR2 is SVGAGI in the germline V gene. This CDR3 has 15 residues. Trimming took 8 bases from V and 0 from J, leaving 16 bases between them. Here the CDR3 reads CASGVRTAANYGYTF. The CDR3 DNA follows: TGTGCCAGCGGTGTAAGGACAGCAGCTAACTATGGCTACACCTTC.

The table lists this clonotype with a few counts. The chain's CDR3 is CASSSRGQGGAFF. The CDR3, as DNA: TGTGCCAGCAGCTCCAGGGGCCAAGGGGGAGCTTTCTTT. V gene TRBV5-6 combines with J gene TRBJ1-1; TRBD1 might be the D (6 bases). CDR1 is SGHDT and CDR2 is YYEEEE in the germline V gene. The CDR3 consists of 13 residues. V was shortened by 3 bases and J by 10 bases, with 16 bases between the two germline ends.

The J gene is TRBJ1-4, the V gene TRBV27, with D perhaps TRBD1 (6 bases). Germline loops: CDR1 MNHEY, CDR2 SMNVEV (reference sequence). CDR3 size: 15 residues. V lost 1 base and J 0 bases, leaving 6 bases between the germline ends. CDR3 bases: TGTGCCAGCAGTTTATGGGGGCCAACTAATGAAAAACTGTTTTTT. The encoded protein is CASSLWGPTNEKLFF.

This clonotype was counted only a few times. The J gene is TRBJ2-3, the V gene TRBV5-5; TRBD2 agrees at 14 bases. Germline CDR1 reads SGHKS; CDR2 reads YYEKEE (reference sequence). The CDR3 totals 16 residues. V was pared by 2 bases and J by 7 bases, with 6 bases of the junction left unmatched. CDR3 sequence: CASSFRLAGGPNTQYF. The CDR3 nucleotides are TGTGCCAGCAGCTTCCGACTAGCGGGGGGGCCTAATACGCAGTATTTT.

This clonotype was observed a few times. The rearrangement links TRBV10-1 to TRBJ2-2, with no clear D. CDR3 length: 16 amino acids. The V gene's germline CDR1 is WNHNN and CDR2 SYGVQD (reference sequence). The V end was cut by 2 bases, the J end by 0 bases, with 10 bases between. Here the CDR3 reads CASSEDAASNTGELFF. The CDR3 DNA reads TGCGCCAGCAGTGAGGACGCCGCCTCGAACACCGGGGAGCTGTTTTTT.

CDR3 in DNA: TGTGCCAGCAGAGAACGGGAGACCCAGTACTTC. It yields the protein CASRERETQYF. The rearrangement uses TRBV7-2 and TRBJ2-5; D gene ambiguous. V was shortened by 6 bases and J by 5 bases, with 7 bases between the two germline ends. The CDR3 contains 11 residues. Germline CDR1 is SGHTA and CDR2 is FQGNSA. The whole variable domain, remainder taken from reference TRBV7-2 and TRBJ2-5, is GAGVSQSPSNKVTEKGKDVELRCDPISGHTALYWYRQSLGQGLEFLIYFQGNSAPDKSGLPSDRFSAERTGGSVSTLTIQRTQQEDSAVYLCASRERETQYFGPGTRLLVL.

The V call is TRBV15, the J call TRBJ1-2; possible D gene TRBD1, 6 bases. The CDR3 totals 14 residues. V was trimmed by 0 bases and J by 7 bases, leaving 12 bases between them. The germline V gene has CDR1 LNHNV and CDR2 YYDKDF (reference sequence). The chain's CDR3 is CATSRDRAGVGYTF. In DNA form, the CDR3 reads TGTGCCACCAGCAGAGATCGGGCAGGGGTTGGCTACACCTTC.

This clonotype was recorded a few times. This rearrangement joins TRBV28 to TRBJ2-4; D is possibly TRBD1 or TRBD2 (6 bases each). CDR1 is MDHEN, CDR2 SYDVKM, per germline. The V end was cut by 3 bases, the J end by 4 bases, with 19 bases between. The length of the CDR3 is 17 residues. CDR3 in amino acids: CASSLRVGRGPKNIQYF. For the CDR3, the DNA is TGTGCCAGCAGTTTGAGAGTTGGTCGGGGGCCGAAAAACATTCAGTACTTC.

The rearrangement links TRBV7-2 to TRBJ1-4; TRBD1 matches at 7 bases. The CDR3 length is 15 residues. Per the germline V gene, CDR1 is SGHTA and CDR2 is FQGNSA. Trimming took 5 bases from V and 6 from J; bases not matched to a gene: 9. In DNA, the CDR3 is TGTGCCAGCAGCCCCCGTGCCAGGGGGGATGAAAAACTGTTTTTT. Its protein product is CASSPRARGDEKLFF.

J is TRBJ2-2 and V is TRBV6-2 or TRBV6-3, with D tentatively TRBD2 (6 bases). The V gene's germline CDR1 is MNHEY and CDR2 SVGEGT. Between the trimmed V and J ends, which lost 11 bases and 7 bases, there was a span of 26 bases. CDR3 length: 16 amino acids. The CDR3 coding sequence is TGTGCCTGCAACCGAGCCCTAGGAGGGCTGGACGGGGAGCTGTTTTTT. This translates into CACNRALGGLDGELFF.

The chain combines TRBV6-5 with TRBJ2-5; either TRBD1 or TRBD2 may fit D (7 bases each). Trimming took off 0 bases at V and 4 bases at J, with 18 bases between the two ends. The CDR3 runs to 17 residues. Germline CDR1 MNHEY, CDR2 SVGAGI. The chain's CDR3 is CASSYSGVAGGGETQYF. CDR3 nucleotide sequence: TGTGCCAGCAGTTACTCAGGGGTAGCAGGGGGGGGAGAGACCCAGTACTTC.

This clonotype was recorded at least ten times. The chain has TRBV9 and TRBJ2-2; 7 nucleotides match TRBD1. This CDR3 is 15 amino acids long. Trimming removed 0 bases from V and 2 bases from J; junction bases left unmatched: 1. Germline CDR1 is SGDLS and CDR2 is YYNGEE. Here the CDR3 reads CASSVAGGNTGELFF. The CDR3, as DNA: TGTGCCAGCAGCGTAGCAGGGGGTAACACCGGGGAGCTGTTTTTT.

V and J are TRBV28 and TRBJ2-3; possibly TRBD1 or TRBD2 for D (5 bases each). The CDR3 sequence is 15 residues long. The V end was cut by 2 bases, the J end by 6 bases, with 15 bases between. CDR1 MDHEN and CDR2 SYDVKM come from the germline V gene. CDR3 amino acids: CASSLVWAEGDTQYF. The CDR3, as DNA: TGTGCCAGCAGTTTAGTATGGGCTGAGGGGGATACGCAGTATTTT.

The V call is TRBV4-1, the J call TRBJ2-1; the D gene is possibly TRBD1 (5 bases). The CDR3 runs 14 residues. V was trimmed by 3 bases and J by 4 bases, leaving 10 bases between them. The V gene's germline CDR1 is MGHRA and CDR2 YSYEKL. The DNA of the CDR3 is TGCGCCAGCAGCCATCAGGGTTCGTACAATGAGCAGTTCTTC. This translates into CASSHQGSYNEQFF.

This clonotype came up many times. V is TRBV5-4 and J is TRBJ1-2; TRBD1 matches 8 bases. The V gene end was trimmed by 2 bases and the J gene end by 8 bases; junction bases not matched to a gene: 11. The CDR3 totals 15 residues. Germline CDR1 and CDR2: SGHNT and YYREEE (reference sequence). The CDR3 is CASSFQGALVGGYTF. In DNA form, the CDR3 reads TGTGCCAGCAGCTTCCAGGGGGCTTTGGTGGGCGGCTACACCTTC.